The T cell receptor (beta chain) under discussion was sequenced for a study of human T cells and chemical hapten exposure. Background on the study: Patients, a majority of them female, were diagnosed with alopecia areata, totalis or universalis.

TCRdb ran MiXCR on the RACE reads and lists one entry per CDR3 protein. The table has 200,000 to 300,000 distinct CDR3 sequences, more than 6.5% seen once. Time point indicated: pre-sensitization, week 0. Treatment given: therapeutic diphenylcyclopropenone sensitization with weekly scalp DPC. The study enrolled 18 to 70-year-old alopecia patients suitable for DPC. Germline values: CDR1 DFQATT, CDR2 SNEGSKA (reference sequence). V was trimmed by 5 bases and J by 2 bases, leaving 10 bases between them. This CDR3 contains 12 residues. In this sample, this clonotype turned up many times. The TCR was taken from a woman in her 40s with alopecia areata. Some clones in this sample may be carry-over from other donors' samples. The chain carries TRBV20-1 and TRBJ2-7; D gene unclear. Source: whole blood, taken in connection with sensitization to the hapten diphenylcyclopropenone (DPC). CDR3 sequence: CSASALTYEQYF. In nucleotides, the CDR3 is TGCAGTGCTTCAGCGCTGACCTACGAGCAGTACTTC.